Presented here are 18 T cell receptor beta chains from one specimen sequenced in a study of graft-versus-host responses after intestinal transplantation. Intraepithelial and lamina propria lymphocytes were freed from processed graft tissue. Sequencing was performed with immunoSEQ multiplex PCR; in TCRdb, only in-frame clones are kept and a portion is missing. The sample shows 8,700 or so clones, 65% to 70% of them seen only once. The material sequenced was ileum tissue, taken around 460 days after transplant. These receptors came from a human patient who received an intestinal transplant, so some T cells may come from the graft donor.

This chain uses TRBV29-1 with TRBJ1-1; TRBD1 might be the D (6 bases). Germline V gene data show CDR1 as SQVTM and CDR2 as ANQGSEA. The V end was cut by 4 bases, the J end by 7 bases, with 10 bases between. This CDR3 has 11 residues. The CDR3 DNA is TGCAGCGTTGCGGACAGAAGTGAAGCTTTCTTT. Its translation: CSVADRSEAFF.

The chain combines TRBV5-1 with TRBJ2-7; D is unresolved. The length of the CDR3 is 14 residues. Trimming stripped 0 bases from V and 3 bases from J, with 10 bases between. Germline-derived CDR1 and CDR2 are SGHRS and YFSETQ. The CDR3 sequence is CASSLVRWLYEQYF. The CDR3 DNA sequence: TGCGCCAGCAGCTTGGTTCGTTGGCTCTACGAGCAGTACTTC.

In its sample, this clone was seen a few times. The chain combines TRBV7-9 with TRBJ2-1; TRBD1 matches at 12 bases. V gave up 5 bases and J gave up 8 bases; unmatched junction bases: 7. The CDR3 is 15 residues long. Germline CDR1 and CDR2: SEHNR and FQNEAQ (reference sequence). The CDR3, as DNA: TGTGCCAGCAGCCCAGAGGGACAGGGGGCTTATGAGCAGTTCTTC. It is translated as CASSPEGQGAYEQFF. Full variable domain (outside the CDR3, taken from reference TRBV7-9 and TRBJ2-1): DTGVSQNPRHKITKRGQNVTFRCDPISEHNRLYWYRQTLGQGPEFLTYFQNEAQLEKSRLLSDRFSAERPKGSFSTLEIQRTEQGDSAMYLCASSPEGQGAYEQFFGPGTRLTVL.

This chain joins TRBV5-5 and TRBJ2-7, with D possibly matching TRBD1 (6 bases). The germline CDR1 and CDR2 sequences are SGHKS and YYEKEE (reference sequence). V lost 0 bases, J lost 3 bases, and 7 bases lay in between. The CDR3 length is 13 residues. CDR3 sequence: CASSLEQGYEQYF. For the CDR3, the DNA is TGTGCCAGCAGCTTGGAACAGGGCTACGAGCAGTACTTC.

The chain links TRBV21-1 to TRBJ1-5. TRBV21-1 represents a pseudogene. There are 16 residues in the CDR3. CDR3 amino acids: CASSKVRVLNNQPQHF. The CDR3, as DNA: TGTGCCAGCAGCAAAGTTAGGGTTCTAAACAATCAGCCCCAGCATTTT.

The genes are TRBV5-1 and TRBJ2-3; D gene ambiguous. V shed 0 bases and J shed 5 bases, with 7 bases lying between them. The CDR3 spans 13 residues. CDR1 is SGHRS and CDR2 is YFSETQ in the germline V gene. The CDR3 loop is CASSLVPEDTQYF. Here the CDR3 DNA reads TGCGCCAGCAGCTTGGTCCCCGAAGATACGCAGTATTTT. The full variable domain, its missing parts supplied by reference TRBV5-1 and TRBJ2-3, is KAGVTQTPRYLIKTRGQQVTLSCSPISGHRSVSWYQQTPGQGLQFLFEYFSETQRNKGNFPGRFSGRQFSNSRSEMNVSTLELGDSALYLCASSLVPEDTQYFGPGTRLTVL.

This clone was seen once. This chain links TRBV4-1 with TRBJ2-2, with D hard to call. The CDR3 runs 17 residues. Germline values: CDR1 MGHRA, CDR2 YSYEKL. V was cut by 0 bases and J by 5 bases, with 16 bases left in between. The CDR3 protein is CASSQDGGARRTGELFF. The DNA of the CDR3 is TGCGCCAGCAGCCAAGACGGCGGCGCCCGAAGGACCGGGGAGCTGTTTTTT.

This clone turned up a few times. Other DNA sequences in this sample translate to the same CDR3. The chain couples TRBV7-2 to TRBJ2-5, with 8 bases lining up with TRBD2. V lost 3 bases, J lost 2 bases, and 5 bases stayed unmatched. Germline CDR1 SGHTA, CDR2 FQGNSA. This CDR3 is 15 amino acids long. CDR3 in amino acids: CASSLGGGPQETQYF. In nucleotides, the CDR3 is TGTGCCAGCAGCTTGGGCGGGGGGCCACAAGAGACCCAGTACTTC.

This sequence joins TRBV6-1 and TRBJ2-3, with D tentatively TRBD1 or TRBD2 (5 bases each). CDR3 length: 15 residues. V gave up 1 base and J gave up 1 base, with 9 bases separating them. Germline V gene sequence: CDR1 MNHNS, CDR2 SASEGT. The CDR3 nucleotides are TGTGCCAGCAGTGAAGAGGTGGGGGGCACAGATACGCAGTATTTT. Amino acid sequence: CASSEEVGGTDTQYF.

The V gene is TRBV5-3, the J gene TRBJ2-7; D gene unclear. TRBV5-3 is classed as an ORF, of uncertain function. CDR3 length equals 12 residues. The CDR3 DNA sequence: TGTGCCAGCAGCTTGGATCGGTACGAGCAGTACGTC. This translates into CASSLDRYEQYV.

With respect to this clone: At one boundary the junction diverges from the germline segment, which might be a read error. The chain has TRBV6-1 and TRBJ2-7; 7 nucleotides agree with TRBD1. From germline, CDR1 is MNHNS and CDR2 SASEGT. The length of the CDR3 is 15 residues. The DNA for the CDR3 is TGTGCCAGCAGGGAAGACAGGGTCGGCTCCTACGAGCAGTACTTC. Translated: CASREDRVGSYEQYF.

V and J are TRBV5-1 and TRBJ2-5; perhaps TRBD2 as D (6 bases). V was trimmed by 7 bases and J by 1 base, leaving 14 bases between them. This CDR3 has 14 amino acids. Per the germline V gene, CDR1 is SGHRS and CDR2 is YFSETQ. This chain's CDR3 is CASARPGLQETQYF. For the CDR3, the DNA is TGCGCCAGCGCGAGGCCGGGACTCCAAGAGACCCAGTACTTC.

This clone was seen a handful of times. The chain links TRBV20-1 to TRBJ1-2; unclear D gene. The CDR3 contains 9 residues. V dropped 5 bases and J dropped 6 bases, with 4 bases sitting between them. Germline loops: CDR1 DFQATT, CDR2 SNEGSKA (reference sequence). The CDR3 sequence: CSAPNGYTF. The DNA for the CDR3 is TGCAGTGCTCCTAATGGCTACACCTTC.

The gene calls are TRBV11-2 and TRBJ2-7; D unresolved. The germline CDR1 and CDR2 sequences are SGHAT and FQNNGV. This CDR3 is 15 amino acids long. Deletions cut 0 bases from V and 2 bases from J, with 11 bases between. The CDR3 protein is CASSLEVALAYEQYF. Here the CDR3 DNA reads TGTGCCAGCAGCTTAGAAGTAGCACTGGCCTACGAGCAGTACTTC.

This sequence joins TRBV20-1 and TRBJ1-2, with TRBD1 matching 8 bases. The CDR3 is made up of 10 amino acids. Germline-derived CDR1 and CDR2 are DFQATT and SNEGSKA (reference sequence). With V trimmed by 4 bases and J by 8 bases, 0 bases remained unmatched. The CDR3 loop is CSATGGGYTF. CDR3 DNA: TGCAGTGCTACAGGGGGCGGCTACACCTTC.

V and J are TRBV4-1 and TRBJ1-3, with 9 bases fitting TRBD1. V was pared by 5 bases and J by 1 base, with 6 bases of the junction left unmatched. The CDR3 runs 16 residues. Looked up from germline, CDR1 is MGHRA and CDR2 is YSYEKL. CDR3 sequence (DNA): TGCGCCAGCAGCAATACAGGGGGCGCGTCTGGAAACACCATATATTTT. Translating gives CASSNTGGASGNTIYF.

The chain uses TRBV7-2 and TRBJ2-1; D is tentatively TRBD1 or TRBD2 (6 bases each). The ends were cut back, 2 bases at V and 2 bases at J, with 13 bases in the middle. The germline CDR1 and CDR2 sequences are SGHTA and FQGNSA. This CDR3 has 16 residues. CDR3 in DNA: TGTGCCAGCAGCTTACGGGCGGAGGGGGCCTACAATGAGCAGTTCTTC. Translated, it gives CASSLRAEGAYNEQFF.

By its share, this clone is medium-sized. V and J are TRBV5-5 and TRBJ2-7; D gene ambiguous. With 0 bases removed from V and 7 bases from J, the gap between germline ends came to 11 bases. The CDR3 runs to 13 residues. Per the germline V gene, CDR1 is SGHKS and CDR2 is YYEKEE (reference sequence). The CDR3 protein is CASSLVMVGEQYV. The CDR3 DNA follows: TGTGCCAGCAGCTTGGTTATGGTGGGGGAGCAGTACGTC.